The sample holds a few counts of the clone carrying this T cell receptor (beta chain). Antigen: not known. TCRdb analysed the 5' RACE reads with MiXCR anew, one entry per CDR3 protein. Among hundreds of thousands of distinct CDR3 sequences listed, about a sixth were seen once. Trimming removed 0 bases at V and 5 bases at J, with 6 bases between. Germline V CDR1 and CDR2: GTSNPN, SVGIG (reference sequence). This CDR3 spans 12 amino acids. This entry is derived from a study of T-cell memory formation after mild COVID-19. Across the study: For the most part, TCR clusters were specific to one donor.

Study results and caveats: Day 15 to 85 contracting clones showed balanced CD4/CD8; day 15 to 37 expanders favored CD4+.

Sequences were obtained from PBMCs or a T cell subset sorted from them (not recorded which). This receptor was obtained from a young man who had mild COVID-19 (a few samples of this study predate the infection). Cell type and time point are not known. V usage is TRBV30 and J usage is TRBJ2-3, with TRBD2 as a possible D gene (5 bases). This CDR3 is CAWSVRGDTQYF. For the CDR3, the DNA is TGTGCCTGGAGTGTACGGGGAGATACGCAGTATTTT.